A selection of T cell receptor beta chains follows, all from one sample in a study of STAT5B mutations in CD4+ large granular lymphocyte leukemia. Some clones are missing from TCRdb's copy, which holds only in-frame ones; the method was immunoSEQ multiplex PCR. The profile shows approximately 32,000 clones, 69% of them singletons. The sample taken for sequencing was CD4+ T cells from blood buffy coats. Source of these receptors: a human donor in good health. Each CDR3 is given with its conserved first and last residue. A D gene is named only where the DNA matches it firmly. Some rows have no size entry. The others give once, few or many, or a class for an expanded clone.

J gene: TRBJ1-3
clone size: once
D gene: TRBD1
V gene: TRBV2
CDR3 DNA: TGTGCCAGCAGGGGGACAGGGGATGGAAACACCATATATTTT
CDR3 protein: CASRGTGDGNTIYF

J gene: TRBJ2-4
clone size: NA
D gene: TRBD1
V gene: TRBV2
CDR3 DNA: TGTGCCAGCAGCGGGACAGGGACCAAAAACATTCAGTACTTC
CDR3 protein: CASSGTGTKNIQYF

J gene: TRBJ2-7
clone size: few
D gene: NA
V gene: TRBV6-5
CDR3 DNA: TGTGCCAGCAGTTACCGCGGACAAATTAGCGAGCAGTACTTC
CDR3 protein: CASSYRGQISEQYF

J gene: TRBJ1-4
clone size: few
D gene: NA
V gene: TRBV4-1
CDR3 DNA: TGCGCCAGCAGCCAACGACGCGGCCCAAGGGACAAAAAACTGTTTTTT
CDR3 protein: CASSQRRGPRDKKLFF

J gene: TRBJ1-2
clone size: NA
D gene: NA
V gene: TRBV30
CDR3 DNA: TGTGCCTCCTATAGACCCACAGGGCCCGCAGGTGGCTACACCTTC
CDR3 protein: CASYRPTGPAGGYTF

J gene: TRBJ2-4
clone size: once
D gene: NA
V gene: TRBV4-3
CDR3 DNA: TGCGCCAGCAGCCAAGTGGTCTTTTCTCTAGCCAAAAACATTCAGTACTTC
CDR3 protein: CASSQVVFSLAKNIQYF

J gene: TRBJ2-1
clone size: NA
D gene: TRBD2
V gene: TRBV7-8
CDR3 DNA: TGTGCCAGCAGCATTACTAGCGGGGGGCGGCATGAGCAGTTCTTC
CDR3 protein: CASSITSGGRHEQFF

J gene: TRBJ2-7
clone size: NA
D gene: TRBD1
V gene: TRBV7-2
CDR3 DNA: TGTGCCAGCACCCCCTCGGGACAGGGGCCACTGGAGCAGTACTTC
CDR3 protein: CASTPSGQGPLEQYF

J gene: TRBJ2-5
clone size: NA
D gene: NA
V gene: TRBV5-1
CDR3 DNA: TGCGCCAGCAGCCCGACCGGACGGGTCGAAGAGACCCAGTACTTC
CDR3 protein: CASSPTGRVEETQYF

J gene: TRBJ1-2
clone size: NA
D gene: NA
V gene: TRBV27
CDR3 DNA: TGTGCCAGCAGTTTATTGGGCTATGGCTACACCTTC
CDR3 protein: CASSLLGYGYTF

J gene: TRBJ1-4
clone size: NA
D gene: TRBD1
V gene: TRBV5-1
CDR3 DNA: TGCGCCAGCAGCTTGACAGGGGGGAATGAAAAACTGTTTTTT
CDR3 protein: CASSLTGGNEKLFF

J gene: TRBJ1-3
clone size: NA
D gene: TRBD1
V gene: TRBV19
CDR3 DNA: TGTGCCAGTAGTCGGGGACAGGTTGGAAACACCATATATTTT
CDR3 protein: CASSRGQVGNTIYF

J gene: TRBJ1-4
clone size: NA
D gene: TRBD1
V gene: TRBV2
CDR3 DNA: TGTGCCAGCAAAGCCCAGGGGGGTAATGAAAAACTGTTTTTT
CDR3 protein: CASKAQGGNEKLFF

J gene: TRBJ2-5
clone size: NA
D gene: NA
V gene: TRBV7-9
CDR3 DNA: TGTGCCAGCAGCTTATACGACATCCCTAGGGGGGAGACCCAGTACTTC
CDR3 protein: CASSLYDIPRGETQYF

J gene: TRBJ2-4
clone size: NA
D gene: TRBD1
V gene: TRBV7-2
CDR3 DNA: TGTGCCAGCAGCTCCGGGACAGGTCTTGTTCAGTACTTC
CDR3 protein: CASSSGTGLVQYF